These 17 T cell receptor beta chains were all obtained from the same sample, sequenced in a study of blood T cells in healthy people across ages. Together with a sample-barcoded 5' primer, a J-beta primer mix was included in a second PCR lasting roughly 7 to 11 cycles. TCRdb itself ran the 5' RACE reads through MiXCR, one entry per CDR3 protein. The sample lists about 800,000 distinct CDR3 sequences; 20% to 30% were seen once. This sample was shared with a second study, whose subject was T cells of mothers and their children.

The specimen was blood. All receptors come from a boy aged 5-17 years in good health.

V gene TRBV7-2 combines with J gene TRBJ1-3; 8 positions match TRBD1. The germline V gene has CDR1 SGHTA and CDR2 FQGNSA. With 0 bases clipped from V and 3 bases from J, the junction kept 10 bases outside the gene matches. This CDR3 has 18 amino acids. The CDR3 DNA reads TGTGCCAGCAGCTTAGCCCCAGGGCAGGGGGCGGGTGGAAACACCATATATTTT. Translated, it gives CASSLAPGQGAGGNTIYF.

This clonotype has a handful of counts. The CDR3 DNA reads TGTGCCAGCAGCTACTACGGGGGGACAGCTAATTCACCCCTCCACTTT. It codes for CASSYYGGTANSPLHF. The J gene is TRBJ1-6, the V gene TRBV5-5; TRBD1 matches at 7 bases. V trimming: 3 bases; J trimming: 6 bases; junction bases outside the gene matches: 9. The CDR3 spans 16 residues. CDR1 is SGHKS and CDR2 is YYEKEE in the germline V gene (reference sequence).

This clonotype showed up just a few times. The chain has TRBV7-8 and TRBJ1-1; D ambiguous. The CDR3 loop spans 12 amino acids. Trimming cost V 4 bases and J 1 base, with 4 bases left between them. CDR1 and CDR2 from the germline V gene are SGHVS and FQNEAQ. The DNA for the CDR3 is TGTGCCAGCAGCTACACGAACACTGAAGCTTTCTTT. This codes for CASSYTNTEAFF.

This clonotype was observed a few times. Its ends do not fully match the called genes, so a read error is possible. CDR3 sequence reads: CASSYLRLAGGPGLPSDF. CDR3 DNA sequence: TGTGCCAGCAGTTACCTCAGACTAGCGGGAGGGCCGGGACTTCCTTCCGACTTC. The chain links TRBV6-5 to TRBJ2-1; 14 bases fit TRBD2. CDR1 is MNHEY, CDR2 SVGAGI, per germline. The CDR3 runs to 18 residues.

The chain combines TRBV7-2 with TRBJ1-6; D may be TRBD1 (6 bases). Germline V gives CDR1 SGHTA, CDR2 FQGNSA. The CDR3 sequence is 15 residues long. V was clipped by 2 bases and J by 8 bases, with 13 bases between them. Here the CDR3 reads CASSLWWGADSPLHF. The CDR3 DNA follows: TGTGCCAGCAGCTTATGGTGGGGGGCTGATTCACCCCTCCACTTT. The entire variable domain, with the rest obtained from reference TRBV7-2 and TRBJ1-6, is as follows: GAGVSQSPSNKVTEKGKDVELRCDPISGHTALYWYRQSLGQGLEFLIYFQGNSAPDKSGLPSDRFSAERTGGSVSTLTIQRTQQEDSAVYLCASSLWWGADSPLHFGNGTRLTVT.

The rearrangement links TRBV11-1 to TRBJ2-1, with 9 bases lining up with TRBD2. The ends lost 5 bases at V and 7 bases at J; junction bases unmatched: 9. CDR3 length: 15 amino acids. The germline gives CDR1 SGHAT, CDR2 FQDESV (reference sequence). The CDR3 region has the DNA TGTGCCAGCAGCCCTGGTTTACTAGCGGGTAATGAGCAGTTCTTC. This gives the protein CASSPGLLAGNEQFF.

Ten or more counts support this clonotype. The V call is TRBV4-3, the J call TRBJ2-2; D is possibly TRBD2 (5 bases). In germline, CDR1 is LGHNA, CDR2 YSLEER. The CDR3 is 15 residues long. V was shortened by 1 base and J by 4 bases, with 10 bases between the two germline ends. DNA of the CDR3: TGCGCCAGCAGCCAAGTAAGCGAGGGCACCGGGGAGCTGTTTTTT. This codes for CASSQVSEGTGELFF.

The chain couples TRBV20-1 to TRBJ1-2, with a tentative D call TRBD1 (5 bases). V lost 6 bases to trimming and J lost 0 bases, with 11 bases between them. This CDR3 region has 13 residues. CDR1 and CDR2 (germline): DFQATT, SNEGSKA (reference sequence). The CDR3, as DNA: TGCAGTGCCATACAGGCCTCTAACTATGGCTACACCTTC. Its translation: CSAIQASNYGYTF.

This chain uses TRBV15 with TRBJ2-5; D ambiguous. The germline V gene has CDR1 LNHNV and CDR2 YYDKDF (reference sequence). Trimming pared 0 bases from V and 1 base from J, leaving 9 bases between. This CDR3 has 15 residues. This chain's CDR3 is CATSRDYDSQETQYF. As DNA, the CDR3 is TGTGCCACCAGCAGAGATTACGACTCCCAAGAGACCCAGTACTTC.

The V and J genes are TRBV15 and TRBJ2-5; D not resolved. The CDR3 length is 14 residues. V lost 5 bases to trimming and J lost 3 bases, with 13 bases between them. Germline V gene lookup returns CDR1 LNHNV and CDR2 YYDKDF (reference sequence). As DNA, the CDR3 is TGTGCCACCAGCGCGGCCGTTAGGGAAGAGACCCAGTACTTC. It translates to CATSAAVREETQYF.

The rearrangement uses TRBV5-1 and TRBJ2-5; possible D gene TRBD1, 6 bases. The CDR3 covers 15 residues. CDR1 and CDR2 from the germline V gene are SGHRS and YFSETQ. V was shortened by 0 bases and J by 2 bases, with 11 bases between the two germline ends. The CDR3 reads CASSLDGQLQETQYF. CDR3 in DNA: TGCGCCAGCAGCTTGGACGGACAGCTACAAGAGACCCAGTACTTC.

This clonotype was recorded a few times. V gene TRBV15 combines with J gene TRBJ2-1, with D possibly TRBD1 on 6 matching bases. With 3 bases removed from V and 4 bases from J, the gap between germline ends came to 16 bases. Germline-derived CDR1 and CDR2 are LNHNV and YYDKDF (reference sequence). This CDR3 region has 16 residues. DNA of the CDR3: TGTGCCACCAGCAGGGGCCCCAGGGGCTCATACAATGAGCAGTTCTTC. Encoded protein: CATSRGPRGSYNEQFF.

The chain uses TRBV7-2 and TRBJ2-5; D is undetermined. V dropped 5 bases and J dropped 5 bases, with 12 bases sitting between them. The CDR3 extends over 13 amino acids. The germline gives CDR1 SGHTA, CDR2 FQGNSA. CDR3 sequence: CASSPADMETQYF. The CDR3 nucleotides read TGTGCCAGCAGCCCAGCTGATATGGAGACCCAGTACTTC.

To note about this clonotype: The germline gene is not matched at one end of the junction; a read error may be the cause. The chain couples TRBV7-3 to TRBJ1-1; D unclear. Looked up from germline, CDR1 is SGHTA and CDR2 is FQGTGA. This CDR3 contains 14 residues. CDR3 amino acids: CASSPTRSNTEALF. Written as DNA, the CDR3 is TGTGCCAGCAGCCCGACAAGGTCGAACACTGAAGCTCTCTTT.

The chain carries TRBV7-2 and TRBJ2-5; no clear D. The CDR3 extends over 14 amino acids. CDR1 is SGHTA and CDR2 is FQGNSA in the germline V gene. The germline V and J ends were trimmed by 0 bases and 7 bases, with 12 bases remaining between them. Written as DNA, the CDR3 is TGTGCCAGCAGCTTAGCGTCACATATCGGGACCCAGTACTTC. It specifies CASSLASHIGTQYF.

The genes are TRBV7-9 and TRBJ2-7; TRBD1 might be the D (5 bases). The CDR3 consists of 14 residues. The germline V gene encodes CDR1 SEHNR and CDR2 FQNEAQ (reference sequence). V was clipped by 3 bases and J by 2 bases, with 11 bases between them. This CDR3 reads CASSFPGNPYEQYF. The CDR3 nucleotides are TGTGCCAGCAGCTTTCCAGGGAATCCCTACGAGCAGTACTTC.

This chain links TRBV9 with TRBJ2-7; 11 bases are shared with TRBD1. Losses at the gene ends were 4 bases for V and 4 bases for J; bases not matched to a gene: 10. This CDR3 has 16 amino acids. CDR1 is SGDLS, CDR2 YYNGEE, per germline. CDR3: CASSPGTGGRGYEQYF. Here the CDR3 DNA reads TGTGCCAGCAGCCCAGGGACAGGGGGGAGGGGATACGAGCAGTACTTC.